This T cell receptor beta chain derives from a study of T cell responses to AZD1222 COVID-19 vaccine. Overall study results and limits: Increases in Spike-specific TCR breadth and depth were seen after two AZD1222 doses. There were vaccine-associated CD4 TCRs across spike, dominant at 160-218 and 743-854. Repertoires were sampled only after the peak T cell response. The donor cohort was predominantly white British with a female majority, and clonal diversity may have been underestimated.

TCRdb's copy holds only in-frame clones and misses some; the assay was immunoSEQ multiplex PCR. The table records about 90,000 clones, 88% of them present only once. With respect to this clone: Its target is not known.

The source is an adult who received the AZD1222 COVID-19 vaccine. The sequenced sample was peripheral blood, obtained 28 days after the second AZD1222 dose.

The CDR3 DNA sequence: TGTGCCAGCAGCCCTAGCGGGGGGTACACAGATACGCAGTATTTT. Protein: CASSPSGGYTDTQYF. The chain links TRBV7-3 to TRBJ2-3; 11 positions agree with TRBD2. The V segment lost 5 bases and the J segment 2 bases; nucleotides outside the gene matches: 3. Germline values: CDR1 SGHTA, CDR2 FQGTGA. The CDR3 covers 15 residues.